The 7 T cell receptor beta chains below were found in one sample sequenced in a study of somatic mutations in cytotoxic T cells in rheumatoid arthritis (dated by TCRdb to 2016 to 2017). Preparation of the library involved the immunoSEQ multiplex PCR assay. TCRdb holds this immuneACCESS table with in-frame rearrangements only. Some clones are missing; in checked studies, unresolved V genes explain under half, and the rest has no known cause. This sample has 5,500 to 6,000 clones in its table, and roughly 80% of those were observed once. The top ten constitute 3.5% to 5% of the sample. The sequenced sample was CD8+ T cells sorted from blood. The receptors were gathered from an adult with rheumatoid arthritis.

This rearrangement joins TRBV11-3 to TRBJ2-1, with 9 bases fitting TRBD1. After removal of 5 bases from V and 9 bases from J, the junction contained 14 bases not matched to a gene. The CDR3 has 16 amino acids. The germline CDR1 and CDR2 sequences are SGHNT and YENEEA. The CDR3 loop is CASSARGTGMSIEQFF. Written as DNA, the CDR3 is TGTGCCAGCAGCGCGCGGGGGACAGGGATGAGTATTGAGCAGTTCTTC. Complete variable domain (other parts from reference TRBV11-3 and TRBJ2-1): EAGVVQSPRYKIIEKKQPVAFWCNPISGHNTLYWYLQNLGQGPELLIRYENEEAVDDSQLPKDRFSAERLKGVDSTLKIQPAELGDSAVYLCASSARGTGMSIEQFFGPGTRLTVL.

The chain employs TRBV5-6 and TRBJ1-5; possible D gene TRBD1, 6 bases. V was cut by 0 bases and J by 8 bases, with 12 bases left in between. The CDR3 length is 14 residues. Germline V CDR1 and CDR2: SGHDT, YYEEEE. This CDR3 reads CASSLVGGQEPQHF. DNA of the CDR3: TGTGCCAGCAGCTTGGTCGGGGGGCAGGAGCCCCAGCATTTT.

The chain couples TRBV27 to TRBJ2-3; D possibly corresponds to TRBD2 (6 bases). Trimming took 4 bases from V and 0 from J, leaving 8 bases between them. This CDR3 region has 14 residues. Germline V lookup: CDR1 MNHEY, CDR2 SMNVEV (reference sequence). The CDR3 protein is CASSSGTSTDTQYF. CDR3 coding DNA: TGTGCCAGCAGTTCCGGGACTAGCACAGATACGCAGTATTTT.

The CDR3: CARDLGTGVDTEAFF. The CDR3 nucleotides read TGTGCCAGAGACCTGGGGACAGGGGTTGACACTGAAGCTTTCTTT. This chain connects TRBV2 to TRBJ1-1; 10 positions match TRBD1. The CDR3 covers 15 residues. CDR1 is SNHLY, CDR2 FYNNEI, per germline. Trimming took 9 bases from V and 3 from J; bases not matched to a gene: 10.

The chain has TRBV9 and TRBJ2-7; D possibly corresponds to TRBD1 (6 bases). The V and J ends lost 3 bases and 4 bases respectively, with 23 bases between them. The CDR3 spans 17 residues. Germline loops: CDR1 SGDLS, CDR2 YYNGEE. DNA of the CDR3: TGTGCCAGCAGCGCAGCCCGGGACACAAAGGGGTTTTACGAGCAGTACTTC. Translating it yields CASSAARDTKGFYEQYF.

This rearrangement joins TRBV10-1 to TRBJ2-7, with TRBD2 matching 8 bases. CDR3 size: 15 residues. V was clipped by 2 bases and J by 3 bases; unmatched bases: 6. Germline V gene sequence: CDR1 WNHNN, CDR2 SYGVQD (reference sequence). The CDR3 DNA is TGCGCCAGCAGTGAGGAGGAGAGCGGGAGCTACGAGCAGTACTTC. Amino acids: CASSEEESGSYEQYF.

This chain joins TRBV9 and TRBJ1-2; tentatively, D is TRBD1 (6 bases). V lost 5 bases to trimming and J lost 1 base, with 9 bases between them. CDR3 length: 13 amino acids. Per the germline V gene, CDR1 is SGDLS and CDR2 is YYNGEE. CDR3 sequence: CASRGGGNYGYTF. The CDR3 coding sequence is TGTGCCAGCAGGGGGGGCGGTAACTATGGCTACACCTTC.